This T cell receptor (beta chain) was found in a study of cytomegalovirus exposure and HLA in healthy donors. General study results and limits: It was in a later analysis that TCR association rates were seen to vary by HLA locus, highest for DRB1 and lowest for HLA-C. The study listed approximately 160 cytomegalovirus-associated TCR beta chains. In a later analysis, a missense DCLRE1C variant was linked to TCR beta V- and J-gene trimming.

Healthy individuals who donated bone marrow served as the donors. Notes on this clone: Its specificity is unknown.

This CDR3 spans 18 amino acids. Germline trimming cut 2 bases from V and 4 bases from J; bases unmatched to any gene: 14. The V gene's germline CDR1 is MDHEN and CDR2 SYDVKM. PCR amplification relied on 60 Vbeta primers (plus 13 Jbeta primers). Only in-frame clones appear in the TCRdb table, and some are missing; sequencing was by immunoSEQ multiplex PCR. This sample has about 180,000 clones, with about 80% found just once. The specimen was PBMCs. The chain employs TRBV28 and TRBJ2-7, with 10 positions matching TRBD2. The receptor's source is a woman aged 45-65 years in good health and CMV-seronegative. CDR3 nucleotides: TGTGCCAGCAGTTTAGCCAAGGGGGCAGCGGGAGGGTTTTACGAGCAGTACTTC. Translating gives CASSLAKGAAGGFYEQYF. Full variable domain (missing parts from reference TRBV28 and TRBJ2-7): DVKVTQSSRYLVKRTGEKVFLECVQDMDHENMFWYRQDPGLGLRLIYFSYDVKMKEKGDIPEGYSVSREKKERFSLILESASTNQTSMYLCASSLAKGAAGGFYEQYFGPGTRLTVT.